The 27 T cell receptor beta chains listed next were all sequenced from one sample in a study of post-analysis software for immune sequencing data. Overall study findings and caveats: Five or six TRBV segments, TRBV5-6, TRBV5-1 and TRBV20-1 among them, were found more frequent in patients than controls.

Their cognate antigens are unknown. TCR beta cDNA libraries included unique molecular identifiers. TCRdb recomputed calls from the PCR reads with MiXCR, one row per CDR3 protein. The repertoire holds under 650,000 distinct CDR3 sequences, with 44% as singletons. The sequenced material came from blood. These receptors were collected from a girl aged 5 to 17 with multiple sclerosis.

This clonotype was detected a few times. This rearrangement joins TRBV5-1 to TRBJ2-7; no clear D. There are 14 residues in the CDR3. Deletions cut 2 bases from V and 3 bases from J, with 12 bases between. Germline V gene data show CDR1 as SGHRS and CDR2 as YFSETQ. DNA of the CDR3: TGCGCCAGCAGCTTCGGATCGAAGGTCTACGAGCAGTACTTC. This codes for CASSFGSKVYEQYF.

There are a few counts of this clonotype. This chain joins TRBV21-1 and TRBJ2-4. TRBV21-1 represents a pseudogene. The CDR3 is 17 amino acids. The CDR3 protein is CASSKGYGYVAKNIQYF. In nucleotides, the CDR3 is TGTGCCAGCAGCAAAGGGTACGGCTATGTAGCCAAAAACATTCAGTACTTC.

V gene TRBV10-3 combines with J gene TRBJ2-7; no clear D gene. Deletions cut 0 bases from V and 4 bases from J, with 16 bases between. The CDR3 length is 16 residues. Germline CDR1 is ENHRY and CDR2 is SYGVKD. The CDR3 spells CAISESSPGRQYEQYF. CDR3 nucleotides: TGTGCCATCAGTGAGTCGAGCCCCGGCAGGCAATACGAGCAGTACTTC.

This rearrangement joins TRBV7-9 to TRBJ2-7; TRBD1 matches 8 bases. Losses at the gene ends were 4 bases for V and 3 bases for J; bases not matched to a gene: 5. The germline gives CDR1 SEHNR, CDR2 FQNEAQ (reference sequence). This CDR3 contains 14 residues. The CDR3 DNA reads TGTGCCAGCAGCTCAACCGACAGGGGCTACGAGCAGTACTTC. It encodes CASSSTDRGYEQYF.

The V call is TRBV5-1, the J call TRBJ2-1; D is perhaps TRBD1 (5 bases). Germline V gives CDR1 SGHRS, CDR2 YFSETQ. V was trimmed by 3 bases and J by 6 bases, leaving 16 bases between them. The CDR3 covers 15 residues. The CDR3 loop reads CASSSPVRAGNEQFF. For the CDR3, the DNA is TGCGCCAGCAGCTCTCCAGTCAGGGCAGGCAATGAGCAGTTCTTC.

This clonotype was counted at least ten times. The V and J genes are TRBV7-2 and TRBJ1-2, with 7 nucleotides matching TRBD1. The V and J ends lost 5 bases and 2 bases, in that order; junction bases with no gene match: 2. The CDR3 runs 13 residues. Per germline, CDR1 SGHTA and CDR2 FQGNSA. For the CDR3, the DNA is TGTGCCAGCAGCCAGGGACAGAACTATGGCTACACCTTC. It encodes CASSQGQNYGYTF.

The V and J genes are TRBV10-3 and TRBJ2-5; TRBD1 might be the D (6 bases). Germline values: CDR1 ENHRY, CDR2 SYGVKD. Deletions cut 5 bases from V and 0 bases from J, with 16 bases between. This CDR3 has 16 residues. The chain's CDR3 is CAISSGTTSYQETQYF. DNA for the CDR3: TGTGCCATCAGTTCCGGGACAACGTCCTACCAAGAGACCCAGTACTTC.

V is TRBV13 and J is TRBJ1-2; D unclear. Germline V gene data show CDR1 as PRHDT and CDR2 as FYEKMQ (reference sequence). V was trimmed by 3 bases and J by 3 bases, leaving 8 bases between them. This CDR3 comprises 13 residues. The CDR3 nucleotides are TGTGCCAGCAGCTTCCCCAGTTACTATGGCTACACCTTC. This sequence encodes CASSFPSYYGYTF.

V gene TRBV7-8 combines with J gene TRBJ1-1; D remains ambiguous. Germline CDR1 reads SGHVS; CDR2 reads FQNEAQ. The CDR3 has 14 amino acids. Trimming stripped 5 bases from V and 1 base from J, with 11 bases between. DNA for the CDR3: TGTGCCAGCAGCCCAGACCACAGGAACACTGAAGCTTTCTTT. Translated, it gives CASSPDHRNTEAFF.

The chain couples TRBV6-2 or TRBV6-3 to TRBJ2-3, with D uncertain. Trimming left V 0 bases short and J 6 bases short, with 4 bases between. The CDR3 sequence is 12 residues long. Germline lookup yields CDR1 MNHEY and CDR2 SVGEGT. The CDR3 nucleotides read TGTGCCAGCAGTTACTCATGGGATACGCAGTATTTT. This sequence encodes CASSYSWDTQYF.

The CDR3 is CASSQEGQTLVSYNSPLHF. CDR3 bases: TGTGCCAGCAGCCAAGAGGGACAAACTCTGGTCTCCTATAATTCACCCCTCCACTTT. The chain combines TRBV4-2 with TRBJ1-6; a possible D gene is TRBD1 (6 bases). The CDR3 has 19 residues. Trimming left V 0 bases short and J 0 bases short, with 15 bases between. The germline V gene has CDR1 LGHNA and CDR2 YNFKEQ.

V and J are TRBV5-1 and TRBJ2-1; 7 bases align to TRBD2. The CDR3 has 12 residues. V dropped 5 bases and J dropped 8; count of bases not matched to a gene: 4. Germline V gives CDR1 SGHRS, CDR2 YFSETQ. CDR3 coding DNA: TGCGCCAGCAGGGCTAGCGGCCATGAGCAGTTCTTC. Translation: CASRASGHEQFF. The complete variable domain, with remaining parts taken from reference TRBV5-1 and TRBJ2-1, reads KAGVTQTPRYLIKTRGQQVTLSCSPISGHRSVSWYQQTPGQGLQFLFEYFSETQRNKGNFPGRFSGRQFSNSRSEMNVSTLELGDSALYLCASRASGHEQFFGPGTRLTVL.

In its sample, this clonotype was seen once. The gene calls are TRBV2 and TRBJ2-1; 9 bases align to TRBD2. There are 16 residues in the CDR3. From germline, CDR1 is SNHLY and CDR2 FYNNEI. The ends lost 1 base at V and 4 bases at J; junction bases unmatched: 5. As DNA, the CDR3 is TGTGCCAGCAGTGAAGAAAGCGGGGGGCCGTACAATGAGCAGTTCTTC. It yields the protein CASSEESGGPYNEQFF.

The chain uses TRBV5-1 and TRBJ2-7, with 8 bases identical to TRBD1. Germline CDR1 is SGHRS and CDR2 is YFSETQ. The CDR3 has 16 amino acids. The ends lost 1 base at V and 3 bases at J; junction bases unmatched: 9. The CDR3 sequence is CASSLKRTGMDYEQYF. Here the CDR3 DNA reads TGCGCCAGCAGCTTGAAGAGGACAGGGATGGACTACGAGCAGTACTTC.

This clonotype has only a few counts. This sequence joins TRBV7-3 and TRBJ2-3; D unclear. V lost 3 bases and J 1 base, leaving 8 bases between the germline ends. This CDR3 contains 14 residues. From germline, CDR1 is SGHTA and CDR2 FQGTGA. CDR3 DNA: TGTGCCAGCAGCTTCTCGTACGGCACAGATACGCAGTATTTT. Its protein product is CASSFSYGTDTQYF. The whole variable domain, filled in from reference TRBV7-3 and TRBJ2-3, reads GAGVSQTPSNKVTEKGKYVELRCDPISGHTALYWYRQSLGQGPEFLIYFQGTGAADDSGLPNDRFFAVRPEGSVSTLKIQRTERGDSAVYLCASSFSYGTDTQYFGPGTRLTVL.

The rearrangement links TRBV12-3 or TRBV12-4 to TRBJ1-2; no clear D. CDR3 size: 11 residues. V dropped 7 bases and J dropped 6 bases, with 9 bases sitting between them. The DNA of the CDR3 is TGTGCCAGCAAATTAGACGATGGCTACACCTTC. Residues: CASKLDDGYTF.

In its sample, this clonotype was seen a few times. The chain joins TRBV7-9 to TRBJ1-2; D call uncertain. The CDR3 loop spans 14 amino acids. Trimming left V 6 bases short and J 5 bases short, with 16 bases between. Germline V gives CDR1 SEHNR, CDR2 FQNEAQ (reference sequence). CDR3 coding DNA: TGTGCCAGCAGTCGGCCATCCCCTCTTTATGGCTACACCTTC. Its translation is CASSRPSPLYGYTF.

The V gene is TRBV7-2, the J gene TRBJ2-7; no clear D gene. The V end was cut by 5 bases, the J end by 1 base, with 15 bases between. The length of the CDR3 is 15 residues. In germline, CDR1 is SGHTA, CDR2 FQGNSA. The DNA of the CDR3 is TGTGCCAGCAGCCGTATGATCGTAGGATCCTACGAGCAGTACTTC. It specifies CASSRMIVGSYEQYF.

The chain uses TRBV2 and TRBJ2-7; D call uncertain. The tail of the sequence fits TRBJ2-5 better, so the J call may be wrong. This CDR3 region has 11 residues. Germline V gene sequence: CDR1 SNHLY, CDR2 FYNNEI. In nucleotides, the CDR3 is TGTGCCAGCAGTGTACCGGAGACCCAGTACTTC. This translates into CASSVPETQYF.

The chain joins TRBV4-1 to TRBJ1-4; D may be TRBD1 (5 bases). The CDR3 is made up of 15 amino acids. Germline V gene data show CDR1 as MGHRA and CDR2 as YSYEKL. V was shortened by 4 bases and J by 2 bases, with 11 bases between the two germline ends. The CDR3 region has the DNA TGCGCCAGCAGCCCACGGGAGGGGACTAATGAAAAACTGTTTTTT. Protein product: CASSPREGTNEKLFF.

This clonotype was found a few times. J is TRBJ1-5 and V is TRBV5-1; D gene unclear. Trimming cost V 1 base and J 2 bases, with 16 bases left between them. This CDR3 spans 17 amino acids. Germline loops: CDR1 SGHRS, CDR2 YFSETQ. Here the CDR3 reads CASSLITAKFCNQPQHF. The CDR3 coding sequence is TGCGCCAGCAGCTTGATAACAGCAAAGTTCTGCAATCAGCCCCAGCATTTT.

A few counts support this clonotype. The chain uses TRBV18 and TRBJ2-7; D gene unclear. This CDR3 spans 13 amino acids. The ends were cut back, 6 bases at V and 4 bases at J, with 13 bases in the middle. The germline V gene encodes CDR1 KGHSH and CDR2 LQKENI. CDR3 coding DNA: TGTGCCAGCTCCACGCCCGGAACTTACGAGCAGTACTTC. It translates to CASSTPGTYEQYF.

The gene calls are TRBV3-1 and TRBJ1-2; TRBD1 aligns across 8 bases. This CDR3 region has 14 residues. Germline CDR1 reads LGHDT; CDR2 reads YNNKEL (reference sequence). With V trimmed by 1 base and J by 4 bases, 2 bases remained unmatched. CDR3 in DNA: TGTGCCAGCAGCCAAGCACAGGGGGTCTATGGCTACACCTTC. Its translation is CASSQAQGVYGYTF.

This chain joins TRBV7-9 and TRBJ1-1; TRBD1 is a possible D gene (5 bases). Germline loops: CDR1 SEHNR, CDR2 FQNEAQ (reference sequence). The CDR3 runs 13 residues. Trimming took 7 bases from V and 6 from J, leaving 15 bases between them. Here the CDR3 reads CASTKRGRAEAFF. The CDR3 region has the DNA TGTGCCAGCACCAAGAGGGGAAGGGCTGAAGCTTTCTTT.

CDR3 coding DNA: TGCAGCGTTGCGTGGAGTGCGGAGACCCAGTACTTC. Its translation: CSVAWSAETQYF. V and J are TRBV29-1 and TRBJ2-5; D is uncertain. Germline CDR1 SQVTM, CDR2 ANQGSEA. V was shortened by 4 bases and J by 5 bases, with 11 bases between the two germline ends. There are 12 residues in the CDR3.

This clonotype was seen only a few times. The rearrangement joins TRBV4-1 to TRBJ2-3, with 11 nucleotides matching TRBD2. This CDR3 contains 15 residues. V gave up 3 bases and J gave up 6 bases; unmatched junction bases: 5. Per the germline V gene, CDR1 is MGHRA and CDR2 is YSYEKL. The CDR3 sequence: CASSHLAGGGDTQYF. Written as DNA, the CDR3 is TGCGCCAGCAGCCACCTAGCGGGGGGAGGGGATACGCAGTATTTT.

This clonotype showed up just once. The chain recombines TRBV29-1 with TRBJ1-2, with 7 bases aligning to TRBD1. This CDR3 is built from 12 residues. In germline, CDR1 is SQVTM, CDR2 ANQGSEA. V shed 8 bases and J 3 bases; nucleotides not matched to a gene: 6. CDR3 bases: TGCAGCATGGCGACAGGGTACTATGGCTACACCTTC. Amino acid sequence: CSMATGYYGYTF.